A single sample gave rise to the 11 T cell receptor beta chains below, sequenced in a study of technical replicates of blood from a few donors. Method: immunoSEQ multiplex PCR; TCRdb's copy keeps in-frame clones and lacks some. This sample carries approximately 73,000 clones, 95% to 98% of them seen once, and the ten largest clones take 0.3% to 0.35%. Sequencing was performed on T cells isolated from PBMCs. The receptor set was obtained from a human donor in good health.

The chain combines TRBV4-3 with TRBJ1-1, with 11 bases matching TRBD1. The trim removed 4 bases at V and 5 bases at J, leaving 6 bases unmatched. CDR3 length: 15 amino acids. Germline V gives CDR1 LGHNA, CDR2 YSLEER. The CDR3 DNA follows: TGCGCCAGCAGCCCGGGACAGGGGGAATATACTGAAGCTTTCTTT. Residues: CASSPGQGEYTEAFF.

The V call is TRBV6-1, the J call TRBJ1-5; the match to TRBD1 covers 9 bases. This CDR3 spans 14 amino acids. The germline CDR1 and CDR2 sequences are MNHNS and SASEGT. The V and J ends lost 8 bases and 6 bases, in that order; junction bases with no gene match: 8. The CDR3 coding sequence is TGTGCCAGCGACGACAGGGGGTTAAGTCAGCCCCAGCATTTT. Its protein is CASDDRGLSQPQHF.

CDR3 in DNA: TGTGCCTGGAGTTTAGTTTCCGGGGAGCTGTTTTTT. Its protein product is CAWSLVSGELFF. This chain links TRBV30 with TRBJ2-2; D gene uncertain. The CDR3 sequence is 12 residues long. From germline, CDR1 is GTSNPN and CDR2 SVGIG (reference sequence). The V end was cut by 2 bases, the J end by 6 bases, with 7 bases between.

The rearrangement links TRBV7-3 to TRBJ2-3, with D hard to call. The germline CDR1 and CDR2 sequences are SGHTA and FQGTGA. V lost 1 base, J lost 1 base, and 6 bases lay in between. This CDR3 is built from 14 residues. CDR3 coding DNA: TGTGCCAGCAGCTTAAGTTATGGCACAGATACGCAGTATTTT. Its translation is CASSLSYGTDTQYF.

V and J are TRBV10-3 and TRBJ2-7; TRBD1 aligns across 10 bases. The CDR3 sequence is 16 residues long. The junction had 9 bases not matched to a gene; V was cut back by 4 bases and J by 3 bases. Germline loops: CDR1 ENHRY, CDR2 SYGVKD. CDR3 nucleotides: TGTGCCATCAGTGCGACTGGGGACAGGGGAATCTACGAGCAGTACTTC. Its protein product is CAISATGDRGIYEQYF.

The chain has TRBV27 and TRBJ2-3; 14 bases align to TRBD2. V gave up 4 bases and J gave up 5 bases; unmatched junction bases: 11. Germline values: CDR1 MNHEY, CDR2 SMNVEV (reference sequence). The CDR3 has 18 residues. The CDR3 region is CASSSPRLAGGLRDTQYF. CDR3 bases: TGTGCCAGCAGTTCCCCCCGACTAGCGGGAGGGTTGAGAGATACGCAGTATTTT.

The rearrangement links TRBV4-3 to TRBJ2-3; weak D call: TRBD2 (5 bases). The CDR3 is 13 residues long. Germline loops: CDR1 LGHNA, CDR2 YSLEER. V was cut by 1 base and J by 8 bases, with 10 bases left in between. CDR3 protein: CASSQAVAGTQYF. The CDR3 nucleotides are TGCGCCAGCAGCCAAGCCGTCGCGGGTACGCAGTATTTT.

This sequence joins TRBV5-8 and TRBJ2-5; D ambiguous. V gave up 4 bases and J gave up 5 bases, with 6 bases separating them. The CDR3 loop spans 11 amino acids. In germline, CDR1 is SGHTS, CDR2 YDEGEE. The CDR3 region has the DNA TGTGCCAGCAGCACAGACGAGACCCAGTACTTC. Residues: CASSTDETQYF.

The V and J genes are TRBV19 and TRBJ1-1, with D possibly matching TRBD1 (6 bases). V lost 5 bases and J 0 bases, leaving 10 bases between the germline ends. Per the germline V gene, CDR1 is LNHDA and CDR2 is SQIVND (reference sequence). The CDR3 extends over 14 amino acids. The CDR3 region has the DNA TGTGCCAGTAGTGAGTACAGGGTGAACACTGAAGCTTTCTTT. Protein sequence: CASSEYRVNTEAFF.

The gene calls are TRBV7-2 and TRBJ2-2; D perhaps matches TRBD1 (6 bases). The CDR3 contains 16 residues. V shed 1 base and J shed 4 bases, with 13 bases lying between them. The germline V gene encodes CDR1 SGHTA and CDR2 FQGNSA. CDR3 amino acids: CASSLGARGRTGELFF. As DNA, the CDR3 is TGTGCCAGCAGCTTAGGTGCCAGGGGACGCACCGGGGAGCTGTTTTTT. The entire variable domain, with the rest obtained from reference TRBV7-2 and TRBJ2-2, is as follows: GAGVSQSPSNKVTEKGKDVELRCDPISGHTALYWYRQSLGQGLEFLIYFQGNSAPDKSGLPSDRFSAERTGGSVSTLTIQRTQQEDSAVYLCASSLGARGRTGELFFGEGSRLTVL.

The rearrangement links TRBV27 to TRBJ2-3; TRBD2 matches 10 bases. The CDR3 is made up of 16 amino acids. V dropped 8 bases and J dropped 0; count of bases not matched to a gene: 8. Germline V gene data show CDR1 as MNHEY and CDR2 as SMNVEV (reference sequence). CDR3 loop: CASLGLAETSTDTQYF. The CDR3 DNA follows: TGTGCCAGCCTAGGACTAGCGGAAACTAGCACAGATACGCAGTATTTT.